This T cell receptor beta chain is drawn from a study of cytomegalovirus exposure and HLA in healthy donors. Study findings and constraints: Association of a missense DCLRE1C variant with TCR beta V- and J-gene trimming was reported in a later analysis. A few chains linked to CMV were shown in vitro to be specific for CMV antigens. Later work associated roughly 17,000 TCR beta sequences with HLA alleles at 0.05 false discovery rate.

The PCR ran on 60 Vbeta and 13 Jbeta primers. Method: immunoSEQ multiplex PCR; TCRdb's copy keeps in-frame clones and lacks some. The sample includes 110,000 to 150,000 clones, around 10% of them seen just once. Concerning this clone: Its specificity is not known.

With V trimmed by 6 bases and J by 0 bases, 4 bases remained unmatched. The CDR3 spans 14 residues. CDR1 is SNHLY and CDR2 is FYNNEI in the germline V gene. Specimen: PBMCs. This sequence was found in a male donor in good health and CMV-seronegative. The chain joins TRBV2 to TRBJ1-1; TRBD1 matches at 7 bases. CDR3 residues: CASSADRLNTEAFF. CDR3 bases: TGTGCCAGCAGCGCGGACAGGTTGAACACTGAAGCTTTCTTT. The full variable domain, in which reference TRBV2 and TRBJ1-1 provide the parts outside the CDR3, is EPEVTQTPSHQVTQMGQEVILRCVPISNHLYFYWYRQILGQKVEFLVSFYNNEISEKSEIFDDQFSVERPDGSNFTLKIRSTKLEDSAMYFCASSADRLNTEAFFGQGTRLTVV.